Listed here are 2 T cell receptor beta chains from one sample, sequenced in a study of early T cells in non-severe SARS-CoV-2 infection. One entry per CDR3 protein results from TCRdb running MiXCR on the 5' RACE reads. Among 60,000 or so distinct CDR3 sequences listed, about 15% were seen once. Sequences were derived from whole blood, sampled at baseline. Receptors originate from an adult who was a healthcare worker with PCR-confirmed SARS-CoV-2 infection or an uninfected control (not recorded which).

This clonotype has just a few counts. The rearrangement links TRBV4-1 to TRBJ2-7; TRBD2 is a possible D gene (6 bases). CDR3 length equals 15 residues. Trimming stripped 0 bases from V and 4 bases from J, with 13 bases between. CDR1 and CDR2 (germline): MGHRA, YSYEKL. The DNA for the CDR3 is TGCGCCAGCAGCCAAGATTGGGGGGATTGGTACGAGCAGTACTTC. Protein: CASSQDWGDWYEQYF.

Ten or more counts support this clonotype. The chain links TRBV4-1 to TRBJ2-7, with D perhaps given as TRBD1 or TRBD2 (7 bases each). CDR3 length: 15 amino acids. Germline V gives CDR1 MGHRA, CDR2 YSYEKL. V dropped 2 bases and J dropped 2 bases, with 13 bases sitting between them. The DNA for the CDR3 is TGCGCCAGCAGCCAATCAGGGGGGGTTGCCTACGAGCAGTACTTC. Amino acid sequence: CASSQSGGVAYEQYF.